This T cell receptor (beta chain) was sequenced in a study of cytomegalovirus exposure and HLA in healthy donors. Regarding this clone: What it binds is unknown.

Findings of the study overall: Cytomegalovirus-associated TCR beta chains were listed, numbering 150 to 200. Within the 100 to 150 validation repertoires, first-cohort TCR clusters tended to co-occur, according to a later analysis.

The CDR3 has 16 residues. V lost 4 bases, J lost 1 base, and 4 bases stayed unmatched. The V gene's germline CDR1 is SGHRS and CDR2 YFSETQ. This table comes from immunoSEQ multiplex PCR, and its TCRdb copy is limited to in-frame clones, with some not included. Of some 130,000 clones in the sample, almost 85% are singletons; the top ten hold 25% to 30%. V is TRBV5-1 and J is TRBJ2-4, with TRBD1 identical over 11 bases. The sequenced sample consisted of PBMCs. The TCR sequence derives from a man aged 25-45 years in good health and CMV-seropositive. CDR3 in amino acids: CASSLGQGAAKNIQYF. CDR3 in DNA: TGCGCCAGCAGCCTAGGACAGGGGGCGGCCAAAAACATTCAGTACTTC.